This TCR beta chain was captured by sequencing in a study of CD8+ T cells in alopecia areata (dated by TCRdb to 2016 to 2018). For the study in its entirety: High-throughput TCRbeta sequencing was used to examine T cell clonal expansion in alopecia areata in both the C3H/HeJ mouse model and human patients. Clonality in the scalp was compared among normal scalp (n=4), patchy alopecia areata scalp (n=8), and alopecia totalis/universalis scalp (n=8). Scalp tissue and sorted CD4+ and CD8+ peripheral blood T cells from patchy and totalis/universalis alopecia areata patients and from healthy controls were covered by human TCRbeta sequencing. RNA was extracted with the PAXgene miRNA kit for fixed scalp, the miRNeasy kit for PBMCs, and the RNeasy kit for mouse skin. immunoSEQ multiplex PCR using 35 Vbeta forward primers and 13 Jbeta reverse primers was used to amplify TCRbeta CDR3 regions. Broader findings and caveats from the paper: Compared with mice, TCR sequences shared between patients were less clear, possibly partly because of HLA diversity across the patient population. Higher clonality and more expanded CD8+ clones were observed in lesional scalp than in normal scalp, particularly in alopecia totalis/universalis, a finding suggestive of antigenic drive. Unlike mouse skin, where gammadelta T cells dominate, normal human skin contains resident alphabeta T cells that get sequenced too, which complicates analysis of the scalp TCR repertoire.

Between the V and J ends, shortened by 0 bases and 5 bases respectively, the junction contains 15 bases. CDR1 SGDLS and CDR2 YYNGEE were looked up in the germline V gene. The CDR3 goes from the cysteine to the phenylalanine over 16 residues. The kept DNA is CDR3 alone, 48 bases in frame from the first base. PBMCs were separated by density centrifugation and stained for CD3, CD4 and CD8, after which CD4+ and CD8+ T cells were sorted on a FACSAria. Unaffected controls provided scalp biopsies and blood samples. Library preparation used the immunoSEQ multiplex PCR assay. To provide template for TCR sequencing, every sample had RNA extracted and reverse transcribed into cDNA. First-strand cDNA was synthesized with SuperScript III using a 2:1 mix of oligo-dT and random hexamers. A synthetic immune receptor repertoire was used to gauge amplification bias, and whatever bias remained was removed computationally. In the authors' own workflow: Raw reads were preprocessed to remove errors, and CDR3 was defined according to IMGT conventions as the region from the conserved cysteine to phenylalanine. Clonality was computed by normalizing Shannon entropy by log2 of the number of productive unique TCRs and subtracting the result from 1. Scalp TCRbeta sequences were cross-referenced with sorted blood CD4 and CD8 repertoires so that the CD4 or CD8 identity of scalp clones could be inferred. The clones in this table, taken by TCRdb from immuneACCESS, are in-frame only. Not every clone is retained; where verified, under half of the shortfall comes from an unresolved V gene, and the cause of the rest is unknown. That table gives V, J and clone size, and the DNA gave D and trimming. This sample is represented by 100,000 to 130,000 clones; 45% to 70% of them were singletons. The ten largest clones add up to 20% of the sample.

Remarks on this clone: This receptor's antigen is unknown. No much larger clone exists at a distance of one base, and base qualities are not known.

The chain links TRBV9 with TRBJ2-1; the D segment could be TRBD2, given 5 matching bases. Sequencing was done on a sample of CD8+ T cells sorted from blood. The sequence came from a human donor in good health. The DNA is TGTGCCAGCAGCGTAGTTCGGGAACGGGATAACAATGAGCAGTTCTTC. Translation gives CASSVVRERDNNEQFF.